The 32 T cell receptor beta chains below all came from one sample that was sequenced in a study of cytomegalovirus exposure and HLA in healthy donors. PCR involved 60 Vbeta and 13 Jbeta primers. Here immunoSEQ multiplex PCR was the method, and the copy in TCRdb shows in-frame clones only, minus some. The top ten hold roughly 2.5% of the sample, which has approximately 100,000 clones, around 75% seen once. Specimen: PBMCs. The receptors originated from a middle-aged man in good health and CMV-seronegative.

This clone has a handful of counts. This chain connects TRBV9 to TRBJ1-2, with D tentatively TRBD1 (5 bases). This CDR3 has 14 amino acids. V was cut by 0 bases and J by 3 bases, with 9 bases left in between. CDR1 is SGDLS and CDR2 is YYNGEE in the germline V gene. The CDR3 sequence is CASSVGDSHYGYTF. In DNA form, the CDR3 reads TGTGCCAGCAGCGTAGGCGACAGCCACTATGGCTACACCTTC.

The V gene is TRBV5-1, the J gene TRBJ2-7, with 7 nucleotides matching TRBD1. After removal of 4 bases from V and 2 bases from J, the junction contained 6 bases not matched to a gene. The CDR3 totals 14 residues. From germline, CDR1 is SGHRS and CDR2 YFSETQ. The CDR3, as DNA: TGCGCCAGCAGCCTTAACAGGGGAACCTACGAGCAGTACTTC. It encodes CASSLNRGTYEQYF.

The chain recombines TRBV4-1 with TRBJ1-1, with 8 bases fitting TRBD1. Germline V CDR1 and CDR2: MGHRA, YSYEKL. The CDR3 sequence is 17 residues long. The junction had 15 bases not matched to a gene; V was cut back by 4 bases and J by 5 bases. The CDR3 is CASSRMMSGGGWTEAFF. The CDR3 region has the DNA TGCGCCAGCAGCCGGATGATGTCAGGGGGCGGGTGGACTGAAGCTTTCTTT.

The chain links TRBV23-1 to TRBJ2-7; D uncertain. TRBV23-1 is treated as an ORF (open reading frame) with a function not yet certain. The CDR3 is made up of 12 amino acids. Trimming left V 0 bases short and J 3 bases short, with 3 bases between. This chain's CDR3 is CASSQSRYEQYF. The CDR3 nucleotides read TGCGCCAGCAGTCAATCGCGCTACGAGCAGTACTTC.

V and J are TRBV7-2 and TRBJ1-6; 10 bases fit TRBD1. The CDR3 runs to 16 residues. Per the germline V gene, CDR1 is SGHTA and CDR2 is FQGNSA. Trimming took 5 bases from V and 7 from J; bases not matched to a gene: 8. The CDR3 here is CASSHDTGQGNSPLHF. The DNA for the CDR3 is TGTGCCAGCAGCCACGATACGGGACAGGGGAATTCACCCCTCCACTTT.

This chain's CDR3 is CASRTGITGELFF. CDR3 DNA: TGTGCCAGCAGGACAGGGATCACCGGGGAGCTGTTTTTT. The chain has TRBV6-1 and TRBJ2-2, with 7 positions matching TRBD1. CDR3 length equals 13 residues. With 6 bases clipped from V and 4 bases from J, the junction kept 2 bases outside the gene matches. Germline CDR1 MNHNS, CDR2 SASEGT.

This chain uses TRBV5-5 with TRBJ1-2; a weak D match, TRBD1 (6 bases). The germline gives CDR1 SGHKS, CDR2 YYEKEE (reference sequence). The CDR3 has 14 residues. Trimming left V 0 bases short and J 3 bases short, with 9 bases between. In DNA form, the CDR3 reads TGTGCCAGCAGCTTGGGGGGGCGAGACTATGGCTACACCTTC. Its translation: CASSLGGRDYGYTF.

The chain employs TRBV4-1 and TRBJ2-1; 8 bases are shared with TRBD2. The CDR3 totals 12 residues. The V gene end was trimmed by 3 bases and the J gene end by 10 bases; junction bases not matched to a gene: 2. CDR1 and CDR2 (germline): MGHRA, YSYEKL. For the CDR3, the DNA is TGCGCCAGCAGCCAGATAGCGGGGGAGCAGTTCTTC. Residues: CASSQIAGEQFF.

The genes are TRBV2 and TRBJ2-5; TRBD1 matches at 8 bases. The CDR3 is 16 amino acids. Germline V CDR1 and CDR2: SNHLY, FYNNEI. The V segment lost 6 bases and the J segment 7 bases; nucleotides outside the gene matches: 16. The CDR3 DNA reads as TGTGCCAGCAGCGTCTCTTGGTCCGGGACAGGTGGGACCCAGTACTTC. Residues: CASSVSWSGTGGTQYF.

CDR3 residues: CASSYGGSDSPLHF. In nucleotides, the CDR3 is TGTGCCAGCAGTTACGGGGGCTCGGATTCACCCCTCCACTTT. The V and J genes are TRBV6-6 and TRBJ1-6; D may be TRBD1 (6 bases). This CDR3 contains 14 residues. Trimming took off 2 bases at V and 8 bases at J, with 10 bases between the two ends. The germline V gene encodes CDR1 MNHNY and CDR2 SVGAGI (reference sequence).

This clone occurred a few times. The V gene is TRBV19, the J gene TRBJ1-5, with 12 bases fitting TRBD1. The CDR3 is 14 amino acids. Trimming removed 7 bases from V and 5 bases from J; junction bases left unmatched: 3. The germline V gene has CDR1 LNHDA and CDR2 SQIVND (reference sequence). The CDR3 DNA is TGTGCCAGTACTGGGACAGGGGGCGATCAGCCCCAGCATTTT. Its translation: CASTGTGGDQPQHF. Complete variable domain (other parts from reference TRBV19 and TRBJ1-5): DGGITQSPKYLFRKEGQNVTLSCEQNLNHDAMYWYRQDPGQGLRLIYYSQIVNDFQKGDIAEGYSVSREKKESFPLTVTSAQKNPTAFYLCASTGTGGDQPQHFGDGTRLSIL.

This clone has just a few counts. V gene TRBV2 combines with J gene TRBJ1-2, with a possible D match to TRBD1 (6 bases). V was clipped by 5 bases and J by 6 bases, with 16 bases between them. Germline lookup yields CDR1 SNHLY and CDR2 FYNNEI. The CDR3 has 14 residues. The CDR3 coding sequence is TGTGCCAGCAGTTGGACAGAACAATTTCATGGCTACACCTTC. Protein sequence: CASSWTEQFHGYTF.

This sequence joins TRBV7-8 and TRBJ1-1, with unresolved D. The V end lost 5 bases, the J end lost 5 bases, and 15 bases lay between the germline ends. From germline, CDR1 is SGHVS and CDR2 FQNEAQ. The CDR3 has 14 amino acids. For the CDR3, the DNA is TGTGCCAGCAGCAAATGGGGAGACTGGACTGAAGCTTTCTTT. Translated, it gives CASSKWGDWTEAFF. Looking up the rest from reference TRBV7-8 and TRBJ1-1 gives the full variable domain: GAGVSQSPRYKVAKRGQDVALRCDPISGHVSLFWYQQALGQGPEFLTYFQNEAQLDKSGLPSDRFFAERPEGSVSTLKIQRTQQEDSAVYLCASSKWGDWTEAFFGQGTRLTVV.

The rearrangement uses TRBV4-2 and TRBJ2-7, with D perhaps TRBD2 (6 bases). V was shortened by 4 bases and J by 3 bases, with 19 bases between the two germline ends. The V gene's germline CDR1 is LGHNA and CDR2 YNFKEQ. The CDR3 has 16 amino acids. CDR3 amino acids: CASSPRGGRPSYEQYF. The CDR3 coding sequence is TGTGCCAGCAGCCCGCGGGGCGGCAGGCCGAGCTACGAGCAGTACTTC.

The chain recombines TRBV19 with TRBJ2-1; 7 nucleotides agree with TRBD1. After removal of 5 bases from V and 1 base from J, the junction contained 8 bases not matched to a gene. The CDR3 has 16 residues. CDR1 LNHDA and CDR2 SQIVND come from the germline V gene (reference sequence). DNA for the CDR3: TGTGCCAGTAGTCAACCCGAGGGGGCGTCCTACAATGAGCAGTTCTTC. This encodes CASSQPEGASYNEQFF. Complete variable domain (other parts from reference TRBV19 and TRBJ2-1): DGGITQSPKYLFRKEGQNVTLSCEQNLNHDAMYWYRQDPGQGLRLIYYSQIVNDFQKGDIAEGYSVSREKKESFPLTVTSAQKNPTAFYLCASSQPEGASYNEQFFGPGTRLTVL.

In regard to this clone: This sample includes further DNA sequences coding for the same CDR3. CDR3 in amino acids: CASSQPKSRETQYF. The CDR3 DNA is TGCGCCAGCAGCCAACCCAAATCGAGGGAGACCCAGTACTTC. The chain recombines TRBV4-1 with TRBJ2-5; D remains ambiguous. The CDR3 totals 14 residues. CDR1 and CDR2 (germline): MGHRA, YSYEKL. V was pared by 2 bases and J by 5 bases, with 12 bases between.

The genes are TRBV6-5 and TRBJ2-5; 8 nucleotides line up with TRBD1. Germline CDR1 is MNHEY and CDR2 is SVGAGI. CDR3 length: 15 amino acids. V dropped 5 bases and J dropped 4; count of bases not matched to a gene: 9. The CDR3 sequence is CASSQDRAVGETQYF. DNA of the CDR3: TGTGCCAGCAGTCAGGACAGGGCCGTAGGAGAGACCCAGTACTTC.

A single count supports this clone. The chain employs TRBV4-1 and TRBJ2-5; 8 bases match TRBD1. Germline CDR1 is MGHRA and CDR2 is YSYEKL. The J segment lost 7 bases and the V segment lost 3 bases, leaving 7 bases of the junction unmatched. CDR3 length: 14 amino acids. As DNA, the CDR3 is TGCGCCAGCAGCCACCAGGGGGCAACGGGGACCCAGTACTTC. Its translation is CASSHQGATGTQYF.

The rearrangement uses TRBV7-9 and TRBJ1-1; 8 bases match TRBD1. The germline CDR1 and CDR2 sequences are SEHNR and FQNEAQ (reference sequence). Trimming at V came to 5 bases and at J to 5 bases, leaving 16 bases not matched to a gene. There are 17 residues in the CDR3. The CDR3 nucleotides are TGTGCCAGCAGCACAGGACAGGGTGGGGGTGGTGGGACTGAAGCTTTCTTT. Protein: CASSTGQGGGGGTEAFF.

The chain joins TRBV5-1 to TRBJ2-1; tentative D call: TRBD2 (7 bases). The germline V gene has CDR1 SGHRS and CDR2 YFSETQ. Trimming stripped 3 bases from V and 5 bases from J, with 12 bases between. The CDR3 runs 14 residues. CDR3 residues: CASSSGGLNNEQFF. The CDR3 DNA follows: TGCGCCAGCAGCTCGGGGGGCCTAAACAATGAGCAGTTCTTC.

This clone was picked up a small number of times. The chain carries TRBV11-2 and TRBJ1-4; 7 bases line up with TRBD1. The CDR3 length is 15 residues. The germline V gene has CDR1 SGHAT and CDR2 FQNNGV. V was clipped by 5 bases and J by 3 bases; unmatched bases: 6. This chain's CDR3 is CASSRTGAANEKLFF. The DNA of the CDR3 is TGTGCCAGCAGCCGGACAGGAGCGGCTAATGAAAAACTGTTTTTT.

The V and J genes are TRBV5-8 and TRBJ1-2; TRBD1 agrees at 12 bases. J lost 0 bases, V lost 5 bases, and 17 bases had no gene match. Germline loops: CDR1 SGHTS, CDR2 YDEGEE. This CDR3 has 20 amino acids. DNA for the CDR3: TGTGCCAGCAGTCTTTGGGGACAGGGGGCCCTCTTGAACTCTAACTATGGCTACACCTTC. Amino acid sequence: CASSLWGQGALLNSNYGYTF.

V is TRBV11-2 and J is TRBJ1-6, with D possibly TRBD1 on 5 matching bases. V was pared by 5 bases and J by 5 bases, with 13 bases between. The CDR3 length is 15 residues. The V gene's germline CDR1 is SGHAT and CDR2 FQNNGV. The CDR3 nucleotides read TGTGCCAGCAGCCTAGGGGAAGGGGATAATTCACCCCTCCACTTT. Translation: CASSLGEGDNSPLHF.

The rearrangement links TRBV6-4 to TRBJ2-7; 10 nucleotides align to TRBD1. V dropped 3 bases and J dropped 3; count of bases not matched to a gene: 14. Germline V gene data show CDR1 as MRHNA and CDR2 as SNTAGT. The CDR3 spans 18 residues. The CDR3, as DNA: TGTGCCAGCAGTGATCTTGGGACAGGGGTCGAAGATTTCTACGAGCAGTACTTC. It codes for CASSDLGTGVEDFYEQYF.

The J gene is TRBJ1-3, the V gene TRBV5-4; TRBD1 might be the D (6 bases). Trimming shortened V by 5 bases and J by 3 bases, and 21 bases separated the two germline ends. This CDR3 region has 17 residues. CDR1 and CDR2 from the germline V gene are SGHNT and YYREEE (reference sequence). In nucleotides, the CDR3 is TGTGCCAGCAGTCGGGGGGGTGGACAGAACCTTGGAAACACCATATATTTT. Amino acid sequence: CASSRGGGQNLGNTIYF.

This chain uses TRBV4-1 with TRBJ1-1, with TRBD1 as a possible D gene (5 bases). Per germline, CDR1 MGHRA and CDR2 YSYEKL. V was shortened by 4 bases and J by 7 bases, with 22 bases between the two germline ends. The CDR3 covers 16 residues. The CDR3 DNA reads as TGCGCCAGCAGCCCAAAGGGGCAAGTAAGGGCGGATGAAGCTTTCTTT. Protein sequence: CASSPKGQVRADEAFF.

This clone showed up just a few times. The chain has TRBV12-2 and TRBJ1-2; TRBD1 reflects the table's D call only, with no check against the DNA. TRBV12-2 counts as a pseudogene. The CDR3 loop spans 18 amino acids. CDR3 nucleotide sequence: TGTGCAAGTCGCCGCAAACGTACAGGTCTCCCATCTAACTATGGCTACACCTTC. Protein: CASRRKRTGLPSNYGYTF.

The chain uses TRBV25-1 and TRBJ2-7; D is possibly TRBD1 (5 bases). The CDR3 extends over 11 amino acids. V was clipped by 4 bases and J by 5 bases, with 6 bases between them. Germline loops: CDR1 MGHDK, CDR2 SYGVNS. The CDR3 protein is CASSGTHEQYF. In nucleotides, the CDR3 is TGTGCCAGCAGTGGGACACACGAGCAGTACTTC.

The CDR3 DNA is TGCGCCAGCAGTGGAGGACTAGCGGGGGGGCCGGAGGGGAGAGAGACCCAGTACTTC. Translated, it gives CASSGGLAGGPEGRETQYF. The chain recombines TRBV4-1 with TRBJ2-5; 15 nucleotides match TRBD2. V was pared by 6 bases and J by 4 bases, with 15 bases of the junction left unmatched. The CDR3 loop spans 19 amino acids. CDR1 is MGHRA and CDR2 is YSYEKL in the germline V gene.

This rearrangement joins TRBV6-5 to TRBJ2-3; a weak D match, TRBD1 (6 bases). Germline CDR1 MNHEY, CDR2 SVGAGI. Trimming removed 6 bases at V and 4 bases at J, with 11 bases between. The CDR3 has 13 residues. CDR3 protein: CASRGAASDTQYF. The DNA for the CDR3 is TGTGCCAGCAGGGGGGCCGCCTCAGATACGCAGTATTTT.

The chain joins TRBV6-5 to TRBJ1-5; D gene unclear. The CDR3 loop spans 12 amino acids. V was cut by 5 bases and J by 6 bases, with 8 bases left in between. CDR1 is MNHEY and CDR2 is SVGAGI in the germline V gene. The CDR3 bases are TGTGCCAGCAGTCTCTCCGGTCAGCCCCAGCATTTT. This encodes CASSLSGQPQHF.

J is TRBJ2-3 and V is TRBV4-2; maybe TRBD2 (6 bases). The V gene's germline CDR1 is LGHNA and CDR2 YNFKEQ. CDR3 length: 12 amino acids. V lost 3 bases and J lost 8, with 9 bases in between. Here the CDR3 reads CASSQSGGTQYF. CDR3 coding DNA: TGTGCCAGCAGCCAGTCCGGGGGTACGCAGTATTTT.